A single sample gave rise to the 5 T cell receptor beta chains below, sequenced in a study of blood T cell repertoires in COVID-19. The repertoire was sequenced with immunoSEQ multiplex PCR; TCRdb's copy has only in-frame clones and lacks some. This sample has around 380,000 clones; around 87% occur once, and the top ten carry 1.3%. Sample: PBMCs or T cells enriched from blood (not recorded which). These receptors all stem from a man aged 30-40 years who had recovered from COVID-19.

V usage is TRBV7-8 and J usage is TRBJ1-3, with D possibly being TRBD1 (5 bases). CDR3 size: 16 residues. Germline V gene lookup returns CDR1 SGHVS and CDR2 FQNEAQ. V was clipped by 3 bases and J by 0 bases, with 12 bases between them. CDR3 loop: CASSFQGADSGNTIYF. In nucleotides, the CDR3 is TGTGCCAGCAGCTTCCAAGGGGCTGACTCTGGAAACACCATATATTTT. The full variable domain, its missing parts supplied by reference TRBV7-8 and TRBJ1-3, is GAGVSQSPRYKVAKRGQDVALRCDPISGHVSLFWYQQALGQGPEFLTYFQNEAQLDKSGLPSDRFFAERPEGSVSTLKIQRTQQEDSAVYLCASSFQGADSGNTIYFGEGSWLTVV.

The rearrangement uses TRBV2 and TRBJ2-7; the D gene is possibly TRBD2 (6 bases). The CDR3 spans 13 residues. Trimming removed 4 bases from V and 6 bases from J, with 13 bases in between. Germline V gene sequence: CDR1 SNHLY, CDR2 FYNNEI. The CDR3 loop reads CASSVGRPSEQYF. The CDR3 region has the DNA TGTGCCAGCAGTGTCGGGAGACCCAGCGAGCAGTACTTC.

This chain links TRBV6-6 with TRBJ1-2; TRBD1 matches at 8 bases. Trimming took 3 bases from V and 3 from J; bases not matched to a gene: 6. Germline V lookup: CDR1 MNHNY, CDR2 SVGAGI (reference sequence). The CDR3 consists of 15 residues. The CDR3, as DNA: TGTGCCAGCAGTTATCGCCCAGGGGGCTACTATGGCTACACCTTC. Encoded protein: CASSYRPGGYYGYTF.

The CDR3 nucleotides read TGTGCCTGGAGTGTAAACTTGCGGGGGGGCACTGAAGCTTTCTTT. Amino acids: CAWSVNLRGGTEAFF. The J gene is TRBJ1-1, the V gene TRBV30; weak D call: TRBD1 (5 bases). Trimming took off 0 bases at V and 4 bases at J, with 15 bases between the two ends. Germline V CDR1 and CDR2: GTSNPN, SVGIG (reference sequence). This CDR3 is built from 15 residues.

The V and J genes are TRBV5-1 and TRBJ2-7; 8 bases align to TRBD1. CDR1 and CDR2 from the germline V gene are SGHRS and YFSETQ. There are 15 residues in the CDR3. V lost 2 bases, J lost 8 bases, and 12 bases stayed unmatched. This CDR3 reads CASSFTPGGAGQQYF. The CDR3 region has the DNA TGCGCCAGCAGCTTCACTCCAGGGGGCGCGGGGCAGCAGTACTTC.